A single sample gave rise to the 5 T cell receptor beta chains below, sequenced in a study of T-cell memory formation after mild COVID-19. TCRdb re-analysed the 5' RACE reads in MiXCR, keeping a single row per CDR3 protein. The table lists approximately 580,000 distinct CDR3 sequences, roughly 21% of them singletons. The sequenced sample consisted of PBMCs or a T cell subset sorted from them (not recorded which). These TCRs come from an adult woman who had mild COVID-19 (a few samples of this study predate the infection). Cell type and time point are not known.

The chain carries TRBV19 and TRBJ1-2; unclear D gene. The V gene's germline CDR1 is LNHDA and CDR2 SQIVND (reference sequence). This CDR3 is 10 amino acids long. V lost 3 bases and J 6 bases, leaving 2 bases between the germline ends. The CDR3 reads CASSMDGYTF. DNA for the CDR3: TGTGCCAGTAGTATGGATGGCTACACCTTC.

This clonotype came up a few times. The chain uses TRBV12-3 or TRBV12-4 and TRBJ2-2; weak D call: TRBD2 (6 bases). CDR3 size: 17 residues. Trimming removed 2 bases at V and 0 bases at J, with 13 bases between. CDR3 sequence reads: CASSLMRIAANTGELFF. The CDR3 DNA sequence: TGTGCCAGCAGTTTAATGAGAATAGCGGCGAACACCGGGGAGCTGTTTTTT.

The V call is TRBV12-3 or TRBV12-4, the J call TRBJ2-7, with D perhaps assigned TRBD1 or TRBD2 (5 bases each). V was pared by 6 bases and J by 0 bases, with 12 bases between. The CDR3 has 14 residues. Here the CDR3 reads CASRVSGRSYEQYF. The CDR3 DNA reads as TGTGCCAGCAGGGTTTCGGGACGCTCCTACGAGCAGTACTTC.

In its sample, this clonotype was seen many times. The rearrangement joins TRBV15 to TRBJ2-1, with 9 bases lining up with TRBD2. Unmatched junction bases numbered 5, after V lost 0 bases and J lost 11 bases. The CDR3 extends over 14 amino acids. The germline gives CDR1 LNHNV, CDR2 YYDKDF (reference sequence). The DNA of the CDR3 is TGTGCCACCAGCAGAGATGGGCTAGCGGGGAAGCAGTTCTTC. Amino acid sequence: CATSRDGLAGKQFF.

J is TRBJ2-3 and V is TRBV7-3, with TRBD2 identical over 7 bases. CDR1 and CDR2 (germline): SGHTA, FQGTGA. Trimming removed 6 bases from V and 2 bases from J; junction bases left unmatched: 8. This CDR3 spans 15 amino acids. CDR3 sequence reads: CASSHFRGVTDTQYF. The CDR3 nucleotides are TGTGCCAGCAGTCACTTTCGGGGGGTCACAGATACGCAGTATTTT.